This paragraph covers one TCR beta chain sequence. Its antigen is still unknown. The source of the sample is a study of T-cell reconstitution after alpha-beta-depleted transplantation in children. Study-level points and caveats: Diversity of TCRbeta at day 60 was high in some patients, arising from surviving recipient T cells and thymic progenitors.

Unique molecular identifiers were incorporated into the prepared TCRbeta library. TCRdb re-derived calls from the PCR reads in MiXCR, one entry per CDR3 protein. The repertoire holds approximately 500,000 distinct CDR3 sequences, over 9.5% seen once, with approximately 2% in the top ten. The length of the CDR3 is 17 residues. CDR1 KGHSH and CDR2 LQKENI come from the germline V gene. Unmatched junction bases numbered 10, after V lost 0 bases and J lost 5 bases. The chain has TRBV18 and TRBJ2-7; TRBD2 aligns across 10 bases. This specimen was PBMCs, taken before TCRalphabeta/CD19-depleted stem cell transplant. This clonotype was sampled from a child aged 2 to 10 with inherited bone marrow failure, due to receive a stem cell transplant. The CDR3 sequence: CASSPPNRLAGENEQYF. In DNA, the CDR3 is TGTGCCAGCTCACCACCGAATAGGCTAGCGGGAGAAAACGAGCAGTACTTC.